This entry lists 3 T cell receptor beta chains sequenced from one sample in a study of early T cells in non-severe SARS-CoV-2 infection. TCRdb reprocessed the 5' RACE reads via MiXCR and lists one record per CDR3 protein. Of some 39,000 distinct CDR3 sequences in the sample, 3% to 4% were seen once. Sequenced material: whole blood. These receptors were taken from an adult who was a healthcare worker with PCR-confirmed SARS-CoV-2 infection or an uninfected control (not recorded which).

This clonotype appeared many times. The V gene is TRBV19, the J gene TRBJ2-3; the D gene is possibly TRBD1 (5 bases). CDR1 is LNHDA, CDR2 SQIVND, per germline (reference sequence). This CDR3 is built from 15 residues. Trimming took 3 bases from V and 4 from J, leaving 14 bases between them. The CDR3 DNA reads TGTGCCAGTAGTATTCGGGCAGGGTATTCAGATACGCAGTATTTT. Encoded protein: CASSIRAGYSDTQYF.

Many counts were recorded for this clonotype. The CDR3 DNA sequence: TGCAGCGTCGCTCTTGTGACTAGCGGCCTTAGCTCCTACAATGAGCAGTTCTTC. It is translated as CSVALVTSGLSSYNEQFF. The chain is built from TRBV29-1 and TRBJ2-1; 9 bases fit TRBD2. The CDR3 runs 18 residues. Trimming took 6 bases from V and 0 from J; bases not matched to a gene: 15. Germline V gives CDR1 SQVTM, CDR2 ANQGSEA.

This clonotype appeared a few times. One end of the junction varies from germline; a read error may be responsible. V usage is TRBV7-7 and J usage is TRBJ2-3; 11 nucleotides align to TRBD2. The germline V gene has CDR1 SSHAT and CDR2 FNYEAQ (reference sequence). CDR3 length: 18 amino acids. CDR3 sequence (DNA): TGTGCTAGCAGCTCGGGGCTAGCGGGGGGCTCTAGCACAGATACGCAGTATTTT. The encoded protein is CASSSGLAGGSSTDTQYF.